This T cell receptor (beta chain) is drawn from a study of blood T cells in healthy people across ages. Overall study context: Through template switching, about one barcoded beta molecule was captured per two T cells, as measured in model experiments.

At least 6 micrograms of total RNA were extracted per sample. This clonotype was detected a few times. The antigen is unknown. Trimming stripped 1 base from V and 2 bases from J, with 11 bases between. The length of the CDR3 is 15 residues. Whole-study findings and limits: Measured against age, TCR beta diversity per million T cells decreased in a roughly linear manner.

Using a J-beta primer mix together with a sample-barcoded 5' primer, a second PCR was run for about 6 to 11 cycles. Every sample gave at least 2.5 million paired-end reads containing CDR3. TCRdb processed the 5' RACE reads anew with MiXCR; each CDR3 protein has one entry. The sample has almost 550,000 distinct CDR3 sequences, around 24% seen once. This sample was also put to use in a study of T cells of mothers and their children.

The origin of this receptor is a boy between 10 and 17 years old in good health. The source material was blood. J is TRBJ2-5 and V is TRBV12-3 or TRBV12-4; D unresolved. CDR3 coding DNA: TGTGCCAGCAGTTTAGAGGCCGGCAAGCAAGAGACCCAGTACTTC. This translates into CASSLEAGKQETQYF.